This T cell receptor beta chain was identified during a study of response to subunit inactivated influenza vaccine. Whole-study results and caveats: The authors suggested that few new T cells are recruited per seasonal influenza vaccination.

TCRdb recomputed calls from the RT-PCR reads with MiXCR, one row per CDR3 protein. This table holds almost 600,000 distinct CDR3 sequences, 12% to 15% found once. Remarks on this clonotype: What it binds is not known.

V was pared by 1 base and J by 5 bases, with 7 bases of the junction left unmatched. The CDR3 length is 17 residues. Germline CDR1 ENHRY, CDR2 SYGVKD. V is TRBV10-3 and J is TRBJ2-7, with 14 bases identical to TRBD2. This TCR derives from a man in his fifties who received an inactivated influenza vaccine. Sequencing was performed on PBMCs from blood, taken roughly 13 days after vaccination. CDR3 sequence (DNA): TGTGCCATCAGTGAGTATGGGACTAGCGGGAGTATGAACGAGCAGTACTTC. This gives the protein CAISEYGTSGSMNEQYF.